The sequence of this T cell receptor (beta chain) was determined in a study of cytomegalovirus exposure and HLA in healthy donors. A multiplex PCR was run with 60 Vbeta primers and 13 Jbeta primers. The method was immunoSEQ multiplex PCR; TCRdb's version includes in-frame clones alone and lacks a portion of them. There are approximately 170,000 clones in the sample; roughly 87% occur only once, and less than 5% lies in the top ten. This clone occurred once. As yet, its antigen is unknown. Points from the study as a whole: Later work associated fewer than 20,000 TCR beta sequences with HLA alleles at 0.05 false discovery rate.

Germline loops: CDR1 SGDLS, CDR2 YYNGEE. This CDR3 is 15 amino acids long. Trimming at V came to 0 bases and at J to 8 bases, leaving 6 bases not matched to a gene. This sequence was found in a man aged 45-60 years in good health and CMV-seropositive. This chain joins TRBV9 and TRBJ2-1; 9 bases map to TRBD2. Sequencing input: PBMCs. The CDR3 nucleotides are TGTGCCAGCAGCGTAGGGGGCGGGGGGGCCTATGAGCAGTTCTTC. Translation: CASSVGGGGAYEQFF.